This T cell receptor (beta chain) derives from a study of blood T cell repertoires in COVID-19. The CDR3 loop spans 14 amino acids. The V and J ends lost 4 bases and 3 bases, in that order; junction bases with no gene match: 4. Germline CDR1 and CDR2: SGHRS and YFSETQ. In the original analysis: Cell counts per sample came from amplifying reference gene primers. Profiled with immunoSEQ multiplex PCR; TCRdb holds only in-frame clones, not every one. V and J calls and clone size are those listed in that table; D and trimming were worked out from the DNA. The sample lists roughly 250,000 clones; roughly 86% were seen once.

J is TRBJ2-1 and V is TRBV5-1; 7 bases match TRBD2. The sequencing sample was made of peripheral blood. The sequence was collected from a man aged 40-49 years who had recovered from COVID-19. The CDR3 DNA reads as TGCGCCAGCAGCCCGGGAGGTCTCTACAATGAGCAGTTCTTC. Its protein product is CASSPGGLYNEQFF.